The clone carrying this T cell receptor (beta chain) was detected a few times. What it binds is unknown. Random hexamers were used to reverse transcribe the RNA input (roughly 0.5 to 1 ug). Across 54 Vbeta and 13 Jbeta, immunoSEQ multiplex PCR amplified TCR beta CDR3. TCRdb used MiXCR to reprocess the immunoSEQ multiplex PCR reads, holding one entry per CDR3 protein. The sample yields approximately 120,000 distinct CDR3 sequences, roughly 91% seen once. This entry is derived from a study of CD8 T cells in Susac syndrome. Overall study results and limits: In its TCR sequencing and HLA analysis, the study acknowledged that the number of individuals was relatively small.

J lost 5 bases, V lost 6 bases, and 4 bases had no gene match. CDR1 is MNHEY and CDR2 is SVGAGI in the germline V gene. The CDR3 covers 13 residues. Sequencing of TCR beta covered CD8+ and CD4+ T cells obtained from blood. Controls were healthy donors (matched for age and sex). This TCR came from a human donor in good health. Sequenced input: CD4+ T cells from PBMCs. The rearrangement uses TRBV6-5 and TRBJ2-7; 10 bases align to TRBD1. CDR3 residues: CASRGQGTNEQYF. DNA for the CDR3: TGTGCCAGCAGGGGACAGGGGACGAACGAGCAGTACTTC.